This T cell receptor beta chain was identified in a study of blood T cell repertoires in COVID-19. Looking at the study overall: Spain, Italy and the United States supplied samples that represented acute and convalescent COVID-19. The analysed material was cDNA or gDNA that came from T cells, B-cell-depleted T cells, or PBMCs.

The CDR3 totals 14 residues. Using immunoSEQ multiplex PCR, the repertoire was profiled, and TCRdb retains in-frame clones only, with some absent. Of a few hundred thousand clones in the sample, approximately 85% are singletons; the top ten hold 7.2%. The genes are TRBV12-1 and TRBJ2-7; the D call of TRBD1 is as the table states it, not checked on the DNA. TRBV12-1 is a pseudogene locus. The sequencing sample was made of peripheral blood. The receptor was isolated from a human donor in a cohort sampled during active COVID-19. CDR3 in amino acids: CASSFDRGSYEQYF. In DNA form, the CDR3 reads TGTGCCAGCAGCTTTGACAGGGGCTCCTACGAGCAGTACTTC.